Sequencing of this TCR beta chain was carried out in a study of blood T cell repertoires in COVID-19. Germline CDR1 is WSHSY and CDR2 is SAAADI. The CDR3 has 17 amino acids. Between the trimmed V and J ends, which lost 0 bases and 4 bases, there was a span of 18 bases. Using immunoSEQ multiplex PCR, the repertoire was profiled, and TCRdb retains in-frame clones only, with some absent. The sample has under 500,000 clones, 75% to 90% seen once. Specimen: peripheral blood. V gene TRBV10-2 combines with J gene TRBJ1-2, with D perhaps TRBD1 (6 bases). The TCR originated in a young woman with acute or convalescent COVID-19. The CDR3 reads CASSESNMAGEGYGYTF. The CDR3 nucleotides read TGCGCCAGCAGTGAGTCGAATATGGCAGGGGAAGGCTATGGCTACACCTTC.